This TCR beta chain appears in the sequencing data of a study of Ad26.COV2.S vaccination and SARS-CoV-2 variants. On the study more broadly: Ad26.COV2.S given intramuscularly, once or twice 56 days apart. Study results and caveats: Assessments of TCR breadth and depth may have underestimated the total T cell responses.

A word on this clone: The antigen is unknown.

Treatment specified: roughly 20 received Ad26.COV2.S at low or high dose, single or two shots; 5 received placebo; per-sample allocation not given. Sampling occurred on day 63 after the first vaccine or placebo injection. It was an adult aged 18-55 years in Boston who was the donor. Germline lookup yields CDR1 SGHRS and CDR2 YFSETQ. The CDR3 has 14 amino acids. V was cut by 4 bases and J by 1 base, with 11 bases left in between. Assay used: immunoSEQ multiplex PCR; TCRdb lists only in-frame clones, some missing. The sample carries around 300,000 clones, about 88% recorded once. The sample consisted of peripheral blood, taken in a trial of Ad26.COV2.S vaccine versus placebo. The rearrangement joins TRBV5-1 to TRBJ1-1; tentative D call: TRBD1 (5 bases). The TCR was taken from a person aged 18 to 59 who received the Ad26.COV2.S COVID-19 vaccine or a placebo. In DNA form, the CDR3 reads TGCGCCAGCAGCATTCGGACAAAGAACACTGAAGCTTTCTTT. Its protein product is CASSIRTKNTEAFF.